Listed here are 16 T cell receptor beta chains from one sample, sequenced in a study of T cell changes during pregnancy in multiple sclerosis. Libraries were prepared by immunoSEQ multiplex PCR; TCRdb keeps only in-frame clonotypes and omits some of them. The table has roughly 99,000 clones, around 90% seen once; the top ten hold roughly 2%. The sample consisted of peripheral blood, taken after pregnancy. The source of these receptors is a female donor in good health, enrolled as a control in a pregnancy study.

The V gene is TRBV19, the J gene TRBJ2-7; TRBD1 agrees at 7 bases. Trimming took 3 bases from V and 2 from J; bases not matched to a gene: 7. Germline CDR1 LNHDA, CDR2 SQIVND (reference sequence). CDR3 length equals 15 residues. In DNA, the CDR3 is TGTGCCAGTAGTATCTTACCGGGACAGACCTACGAGCAGTACTTC. Protein product: CASSILPGQTYEQYF.

The V gene is TRBV2, the J gene TRBJ1-5, with D hard to call. Germline V gives CDR1 SNHLY, CDR2 FYNNEI. This CDR3 is built from 12 residues. The V end lost 2 bases, the J end lost 6 bases, and 5 bases lay between the germline ends. The DNA for the CDR3 is TGTGCCAGCAGTGAAACGGGTCAGCCCCAGCATTTT. The encoded protein is CASSETGQPQHF. The full variable domain, rest sourced from reference TRBV2 and TRBJ1-5, is EPEVTQTPSHQVTQMGQEVILRCVPISNHLYFYWYRQILGQKVEFLVSFYNNEISEKSEIFDDQFSVERPDGSNFTLKIRSTKLEDSAMYFCASSETGQPQHFGDGTRLSIL.

The chain is built from TRBV6-1 and TRBJ2-7; possible D gene TRBD2, 6 bases. CDR3 size: 13 residues. Looked up from germline, CDR1 is MNHNS and CDR2 is SASEGT. The V end was cut by 4 bases, the J end by 6 bases, with 13 bases between. The DNA for the CDR3 is TGTGCCAGCAGTGGGACTAAGGGCCGCGAGCAGTACTTC. Its protein is CASSGTKGREQYF.

A remark on this clone: One end of the junction varies from germline; a read error may be responsible. V and J are TRBV28 and TRBJ1-2; 11 nucleotides match TRBD1. This CDR3 contains 14 residues. The germline V gene encodes CDR1 MDHEN and CDR2 SYDVKM. CDR3 bases: TGTGCCGGCAGTACCGGACAGGGGGCTTATGGCTACACCTTC. This codes for CAGSTGQGAYGYTF.

This clone appeared once. The J gene is TRBJ2-2, the V gene TRBV6-1, with D possibly being TRBD1 (6 bases). Germline loops: CDR1 MNHNS, CDR2 SASEGT. Trimming took off 2 bases at V and 5 bases at J, with 12 bases between the two ends. The CDR3 is made up of 15 amino acids. CDR3 sequence reads: CASSERQGRTGELFF. The CDR3 coding sequence is TGTGCCAGCAGTGAACGGCAGGGGCGGACCGGGGAGCTGTTTTTT.

Concerning this clone: Other nucleotide sequences in the sample specify the same CDR3. The rearrangement joins TRBV6-5 to TRBJ1-2; 11 bases are a match to TRBD1. The CDR3 length is 15 residues. Germline CDR1 reads MNHEY; CDR2 reads SVGAGI. Trimming took 0 bases from V and 7 from J; bases not matched to a gene: 4. The CDR3 DNA reads TGTGCCAGCAGTTACTCCGGACAGGGGGCGGGTGGCTACACCTTC. This sequence encodes CASSYSGQGAGGYTF.

This chain connects TRBV6-5 to TRBJ2-3; a possible D gene is TRBD1 (6 bases). Germline V CDR1 and CDR2: MNHEY, SVGAGI. Trimming removed 5 bases from V and 4 bases from J, with 10 bases in between. The CDR3 length is 13 residues. This chain's CDR3 is CASSAPGADTQYF. The CDR3 region has the DNA TGTGCCAGCAGTGCTCCAGGGGCAGATACGCAGTATTTT.

The chain employs TRBV19 and TRBJ1-1; possibly TRBD1 for D (5 bases). Between the trimmed V and J ends, which lost 6 bases and 5 bases, there was a span of 16 bases. This CDR3 has 14 amino acids. Germline V gene sequence: CDR1 LNHDA, CDR2 SQIVND (reference sequence). The CDR3 spells CASRTAARGTEAFF. CDR3 bases: TGTGCCAGTAGGACAGCCGCCCGGGGGACTGAAGCTTTCTTT.

This chain's CDR3 is CASSETAGSVIQYF. The DNA of the CDR3 is TGTGCCAGCAGTGAAACGGCAGGGTCTGTCATTCAGTACTTC. V usage is TRBV6-1 and J usage is TRBJ2-4; a weak D match, TRBD1 (5 bases). This CDR3 is built from 14 residues. The germline V gene encodes CDR1 MNHNS and CDR2 SASEGT. The V and J ends lost 2 bases and 9 bases respectively, with 14 bases between them.

The chain combines TRBV28 with TRBJ1-5; weak D call: TRBD1 (6 bases). From germline, CDR1 is MDHEN and CDR2 SYDVKM. This CDR3 contains 13 residues. The V end lost 9 bases, the J end lost 3 bases, and 12 bases lay between the germline ends. The CDR3 nucleotides read TGTGCCAGTATCACAGGGCTCAATCAGCCCCAGCATTTT. Translation gives CASITGLNQPQHF.

This chain links TRBV7-8 with TRBJ1-6, with a tentative D call TRBD1 (5 bases). V lost 6 bases and J lost 8, with 14 bases in between. This CDR3 is built from 14 residues. Germline assignment: CDR1 SGHVS and CDR2 FQNEAQ. CDR3 nucleotide sequence: TGTGCCAGCAGTTTCAACACGGGGGATTCACCCCTCCACTTT. Translating gives CASSFNTGDSPLHF.

The chain couples TRBV7-2 to TRBJ1-5; D is undetermined. Germline V gives CDR1 SGHTA, CDR2 FQGNSA. The CDR3 length is 13 residues. The V gene lost 1 base and the J gene lost 6 bases, with 7 bases spanning the gap. CDR3 in DNA: TGTGCCAGCAGCTTAGTGGAGGTTCAGCCCCAGCATTTT. It codes for CASSLVEVQPQHF.

The rearrangement links TRBV5-1 to TRBJ1-2; TRBD1 matches at 8 bases. In germline, CDR1 is SGHRS, CDR2 YFSETQ. V trimming: 3 bases; J trimming: 2 bases; junction bases outside the gene matches: 33. This CDR3 is built from 24 residues. The DNA for the CDR3 is TGCGCCAGCAGCTCTCCTGCGCTCAGGGGGCGAACTGAGGAAGGATCAGGGGAAAACTATGGCTACACCTTC. It specifies CASSSPALRGRTEEGSGENYGYTF.

V usage is TRBV27 and J usage is TRBJ2-1; 10 bases are shared with TRBD2. This CDR3 has 14 amino acids. The germline V gene has CDR1 MNHEY and CDR2 SMNVEV (reference sequence). V was clipped by 5 bases and J by 4 bases; unmatched bases: 2. The CDR3 sequence: CASSLAGAYNEQFF. In nucleotides, the CDR3 is TGTGCCAGCAGTCTAGCGGGAGCGTACAATGAGCAGTTCTTC.

The genes are TRBV13 and TRBJ1-6; 8 bases fit TRBD1. With V trimmed by 4 bases and J by 13 bases, 15 bases remained unmatched. This CDR3 region has 16 residues. Germline V gene sequence: CDR1 PRHDT, CDR2 FYEKMQ (reference sequence). For the CDR3, the DNA is TGTGCCAGCAGCTCCACAGGGGGTACCCAGCGCGGTCCCCTCCACTTT. Encoded protein: CASSSTGGTQRGPLHF.

This clone was recorded only once. This chain joins TRBV14 and TRBJ2-1; 13 bases fit TRBD2. This CDR3 is 17 amino acids long. Losses at the gene ends were 1 base for V and 10 bases for J; bases not matched to a gene: 10. Looked up from germline, CDR1 is SGHDN and CDR2 is FVKESK. The CDR3 DNA is TGTGCCAGCAGCCAAGTGGTCCGGACTAGCGGGGGCCAAGAGCAGTTCTTC. This translates into CASSQVVRTSGGQEQFF. The variable domain in full, completed from reference TRBV14 and TRBJ2-1, reads EAGVTQFPSHSVIEKGQTVTLRCDPISGHDNLYWYRRVMGKEIKFLLHFVKESKQDESGMPNNRFLAERTGGTYSTLKVQPAELEDSGVYFCASSQVVRTSGGQEQFFGPGTRLTVL.